Following are 2 T cell receptor beta chains from one sample sequenced in a study of blood T cells in healthy people across ages. Alongside a J-beta primer mix, a sample-barcoded 5' primer served in a second PCR lasting roughly 6 to 11 cycles. One entry per CDR3 protein results from TCRdb running MiXCR on the 5' RACE reads. The sample shows 850,000 to 1,000,000 distinct CDR3 sequences, just over 50% of them seen only once. The sequencing input was blood. The source of these receptors is a woman aged 55-69 years in good health.

There are a few counts of this clonotype. The chain employs TRBV4-1 and TRBJ2-5, with 7 nucleotides matching TRBD2. The length of the CDR3 is 15 residues. Germline CDR1 and CDR2: MGHRA and YSYEKL. With V trimmed by 4 bases and J by 5 bases, 10 bases remained unmatched. This CDR3 is CASSLQAGRRETQYF. In DNA, the CDR3 is TGCGCCAGCAGCCTACAAGCGGGAAGGCGCGAGACCCAGTACTTC.

This clonotype turned up a few times. The V gene is TRBV4-2, the J gene TRBJ2-1; perhaps TRBD2 as D (5 bases). CDR3 length: 16 residues. Germline CDR1 LGHNA, CDR2 YNFKEQ. Trimming removed 0 bases from V and 6 bases from J, with 15 bases in between. CDR3 DNA: TGTGCCAGCAGCCAAGATTTGAGGGCCTCTCGCAATGAGCAGTTCTTC. Protein product: CASSQDLRASRNEQFF.